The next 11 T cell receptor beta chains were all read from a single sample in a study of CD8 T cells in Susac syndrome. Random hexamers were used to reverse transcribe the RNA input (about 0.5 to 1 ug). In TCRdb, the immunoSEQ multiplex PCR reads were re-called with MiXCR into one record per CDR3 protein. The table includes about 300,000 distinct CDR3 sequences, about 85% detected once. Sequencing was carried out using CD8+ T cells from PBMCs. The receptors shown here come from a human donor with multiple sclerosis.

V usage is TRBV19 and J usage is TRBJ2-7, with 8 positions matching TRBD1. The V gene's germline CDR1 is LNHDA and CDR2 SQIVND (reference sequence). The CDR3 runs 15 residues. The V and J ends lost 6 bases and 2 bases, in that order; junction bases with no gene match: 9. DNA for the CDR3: TGTGCCAGTAGCAGATCCGGGACAGGAGCCTACGAGCAGTACTTC. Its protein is CASSRSGTGAYEQYF. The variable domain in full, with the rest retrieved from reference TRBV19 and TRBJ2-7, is DGGITQSPKYLFRKEGQNVTLSCEQNLNHDAMYWYRQDPGQGLRLIYYSQIVNDFQKGDIAEGYSVSREKKESFPLTVTSAQKNPTAFYLCASSRSGTGAYEQYFGPGTRLTVT.

Written as DNA, the CDR3 is TGTGCCAGCAGCTTAAGGGGGTCCGGGGAGCTGTTTTTT. Its translation: CASSLRGSGELFF. This sequence joins TRBV11-2 and TRBJ2-2; D perhaps matches TRBD1 (6 bases). Between the trimmed V and J ends, which lost 2 bases and 6 bases, there was a span of 7 bases. The CDR3 loop spans 13 amino acids. Germline V CDR1 and CDR2: SGHAT, FQNNGV.

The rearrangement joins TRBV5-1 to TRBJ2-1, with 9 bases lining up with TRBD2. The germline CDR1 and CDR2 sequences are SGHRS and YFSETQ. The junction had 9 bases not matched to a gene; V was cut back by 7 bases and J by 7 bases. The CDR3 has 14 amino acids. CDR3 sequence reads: CASSHSGSVNEQFF. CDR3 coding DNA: TGCGCCAGCTCCCATAGCGGGAGCGTTAATGAGCAGTTCTTC.

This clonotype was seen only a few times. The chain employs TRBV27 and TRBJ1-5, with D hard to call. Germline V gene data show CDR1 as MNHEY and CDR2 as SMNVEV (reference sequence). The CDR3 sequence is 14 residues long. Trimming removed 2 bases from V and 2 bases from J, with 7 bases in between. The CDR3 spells CASSLGRGNQPQHF. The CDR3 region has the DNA TGTGCCAGCAGTTTAGGTAGGGGCAATCAGCCCCAGCATTTT.

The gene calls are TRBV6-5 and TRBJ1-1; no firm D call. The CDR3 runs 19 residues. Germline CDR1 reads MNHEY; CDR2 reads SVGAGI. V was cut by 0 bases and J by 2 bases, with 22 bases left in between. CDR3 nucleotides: TGTGCCAGCAGTTACTCTTGGTTAGAGGGAACGTATGAAAACACTGAAGCTTTCTTT. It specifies CASSYSWLEGTYENTEAFF.

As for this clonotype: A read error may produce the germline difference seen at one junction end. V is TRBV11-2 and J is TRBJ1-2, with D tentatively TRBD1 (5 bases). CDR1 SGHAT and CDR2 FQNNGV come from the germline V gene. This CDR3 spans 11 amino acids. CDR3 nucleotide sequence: TGTGCCAGCAGCTTGGGGGACGGACTGGACTTC. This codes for CASSLGDGLDF. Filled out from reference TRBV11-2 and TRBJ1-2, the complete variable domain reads EAGVAQSPRYKIIEKRQSVAFWCNPISGHATLYWYQQILGQGPKLLIQFQNNGVVDDSQLPKDRFSAERLKGVDSTLKIQPAKLEDSAVYLCASSLGDGLDFGSGTRLTVV.

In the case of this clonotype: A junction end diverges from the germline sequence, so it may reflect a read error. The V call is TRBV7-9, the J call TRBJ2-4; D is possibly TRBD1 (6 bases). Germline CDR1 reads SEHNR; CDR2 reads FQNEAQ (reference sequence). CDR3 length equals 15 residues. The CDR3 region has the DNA TGTGCCAGCAGCTTAAGGTCCGGACAGAAAAACATTCAGTATTTC. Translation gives CASSLRSGQKNIQYF.

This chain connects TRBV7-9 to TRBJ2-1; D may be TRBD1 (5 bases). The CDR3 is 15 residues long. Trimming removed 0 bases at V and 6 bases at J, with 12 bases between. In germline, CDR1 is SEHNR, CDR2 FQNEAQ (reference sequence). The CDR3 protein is CASSLALGEVNEQFF. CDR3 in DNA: TGTGCCAGCAGCTTAGCGCTAGGGGAAGTCAATGAGCAGTTCTTC.

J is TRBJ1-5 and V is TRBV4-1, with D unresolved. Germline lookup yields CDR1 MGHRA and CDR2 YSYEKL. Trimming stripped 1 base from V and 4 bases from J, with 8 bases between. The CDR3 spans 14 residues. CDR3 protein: CASSQVAGNQPQHF. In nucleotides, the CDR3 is TGCGCCAGCAGCCAAGTGGCGGGGAATCAGCCCCAGCATTTT.

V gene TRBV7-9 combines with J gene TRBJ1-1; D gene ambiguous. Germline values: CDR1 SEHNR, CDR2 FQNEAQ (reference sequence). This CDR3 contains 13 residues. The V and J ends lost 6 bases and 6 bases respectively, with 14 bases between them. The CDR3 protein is CASRLGLRAEAFF. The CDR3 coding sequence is TGTGCCAGCAGGCTCGGGTTGCGCGCTGAAGCTTTCTTT.

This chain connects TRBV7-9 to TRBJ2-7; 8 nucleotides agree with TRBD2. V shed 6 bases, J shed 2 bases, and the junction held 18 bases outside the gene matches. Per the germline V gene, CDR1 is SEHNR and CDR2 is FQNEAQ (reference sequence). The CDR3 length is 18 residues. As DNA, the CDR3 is TGTGCCAGCAGGCCCCCGGGGGAGGGAACTAGCGGTGCCTACGAGCAGTACTTC. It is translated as CASRPPGEGTSGAYEQYF.